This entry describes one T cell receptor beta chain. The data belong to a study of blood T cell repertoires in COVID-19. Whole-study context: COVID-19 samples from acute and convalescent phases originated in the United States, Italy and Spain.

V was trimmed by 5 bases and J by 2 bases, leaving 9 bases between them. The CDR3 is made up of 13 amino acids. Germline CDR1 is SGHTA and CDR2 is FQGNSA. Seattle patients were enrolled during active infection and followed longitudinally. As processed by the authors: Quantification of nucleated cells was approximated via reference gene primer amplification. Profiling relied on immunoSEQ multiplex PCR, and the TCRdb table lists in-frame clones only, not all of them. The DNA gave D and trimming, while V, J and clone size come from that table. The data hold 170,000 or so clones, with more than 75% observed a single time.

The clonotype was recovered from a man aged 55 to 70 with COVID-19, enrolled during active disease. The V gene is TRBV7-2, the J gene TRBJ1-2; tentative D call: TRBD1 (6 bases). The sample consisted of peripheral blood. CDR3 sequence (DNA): TGTGCCAGCAGCCCCGGGACAAACTATGGCTACACCTTC. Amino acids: CASSPGTNYGYTF.